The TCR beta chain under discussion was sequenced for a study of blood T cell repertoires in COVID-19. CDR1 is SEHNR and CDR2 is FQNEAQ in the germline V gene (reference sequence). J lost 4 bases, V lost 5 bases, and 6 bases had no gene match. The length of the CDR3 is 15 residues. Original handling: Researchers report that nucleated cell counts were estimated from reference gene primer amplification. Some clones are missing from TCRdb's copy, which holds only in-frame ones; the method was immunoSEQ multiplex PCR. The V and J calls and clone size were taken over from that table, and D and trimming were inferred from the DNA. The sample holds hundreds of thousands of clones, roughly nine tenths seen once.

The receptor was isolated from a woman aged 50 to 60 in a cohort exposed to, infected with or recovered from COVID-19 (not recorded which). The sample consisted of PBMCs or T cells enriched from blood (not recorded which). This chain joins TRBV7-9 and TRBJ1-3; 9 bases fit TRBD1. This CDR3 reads CASSGRTGDGNTIYF. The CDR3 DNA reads TGTGCCAGCAGCGGGCGGACAGGGGACGGAAACACCATATATTTT.